Shown below are 10 T cell receptor beta chains from a single sample sequenced in a study of molecular identifiers for immune sequencing clone quantification. MiXCR, run by TCRdb on the PCR reads, gives a single entry per CDR3 protein. This sample yields some 680,000 distinct CDR3 sequences, of which about 25% are seen a single time; about 0.73% belongs to the top ten. Sequenced: naive CD8+ T cells from blood, with Jurkat cell RNA spiked in. As to subset: FACS-sorted CD8+CD4-CCR7+CD45RA+ naive T cells. All receptors derive from a human donor in good health. Some libraries in this study had Jurkat cell RNA spiked in.

Concerning this clonotype itself: A much larger clonotype is one base distant, so this may be a read error. The gene calls are TRBV5-1 and TRBJ1-1; TRBD1 might be the D (6 bases). This CDR3 spans 12 amino acids. Germline V gene sequence: CDR1 SGHRS, CDR2 YFSETQ. CDR3 protein: CASRDSSAEALF. CDR3 coding DNA: TGCGCCAGCAGGGACAGCTCCGCTGAAGCTCTCTTT.

This clonotype appeared once. Given a much more abundant clone one base away, this may be a read error. The J gene is TRBJ1-5, the V gene TRBV20-1, with unresolved D. The CDR3 totals 13 residues. V was pared by 3 bases and J by 4 bases, with 10 bases between. Germline V gene data show CDR1 as DFQATT and CDR2 as SNEGSKA (reference sequence). The CDR3 DNA is TGCAGTGCTAGGAACGGTTTTAATCAGCCCCAGCATTTT. Translated, it gives CSARNGFNQPQHF.

The DNA of the CDR3 is TGTGCCTGGAGTGTAATGTTGTGGCAGGGCGATGGCTACACCTTC. Translated: CAWSVMLWQGDGYTF. V and J are TRBV30 and TRBJ1-2; D possibly corresponds to TRBD1 (5 bases). There are 15 residues in the CDR3. V was cut by 0 bases and J by 6 bases, with 17 bases left in between. Germline V lookup: CDR1 GTSNPN, CDR2 SVGIG (reference sequence).

On this clonotype: A much more abundant neighbour one base away suggests this may be a read error. J is TRBJ2-5 and V is TRBV20-1, with 11 nucleotides matching TRBD2. Germline V CDR1 and CDR2: DFQATT, SNEGSKA (reference sequence). The CDR3 covers 17 residues. The CDR3 region is CSARNSLTSGVQGTQYF. CDR3 nucleotides: TGCAGTGCTAGAAACTCTTTGACTAGCGGGGTCCAAGGGACCCAGTACTTC.

In this sample, this clonotype turned up many times. The V and J genes are TRBV5-1 and TRBJ2-3; D possibly corresponds to TRBD2 (6 bases). The ends were cut back, 4 bases at V and 6 bases at J, with 18 bases in the middle. The CDR3 sequence is 15 residues long. Per germline, CDR1 SGHRS and CDR2 YFSETQ. The CDR3 loop is CASSKPLAAGDTQYF. CDR3 in DNA: TGCGCCAGCAGCAAACCTCTAGCTGCGGGGGATACGCAGTATTTT.

A few counts support this clonotype. The rearrangement links TRBV10-3 to TRBJ2-1, with TRBD2 identical over 7 bases. V lost 3 bases, J lost 7 bases, and 15 bases stayed unmatched. This CDR3 contains 17 residues. Germline-derived CDR1 and CDR2 are ENHRY and SYGVKD. The CDR3 loop is CAISDTVLAGVGNEQFF. CDR3 sequence (DNA): TGTGCCATCAGTGATACCGTACTGGCGGGAGTTGGGAATGAGCAGTTCTTC.

Comments on this clonotype: A far larger clone is one base from this, pointing to a likely read error. This chain uses TRBV25-1 with TRBJ1-1; D may be TRBD1 (5 bases). CDR1 is MGHDK and CDR2 is SYGVNS in the germline V gene. The CDR3 is made up of 14 amino acids. DNA of the CDR3: TGTGCCAGCAGTGTTGGAGGGGCGAACACTGAAGCTTCCTTT. Protein: CASSVGGANTEASF.

As to this clonotype: Being one base from a much bigger clone, this may be a read error. J is TRBJ1-4 and V is TRBV12-3 or TRBV12-4; maybe TRBD1 (5 bases). The CDR3 spans 14 residues. CDR3 loop: CASNTGAANEKLSF. CDR3 DNA sequence: TGTGCCAGCAACACAGGAGCGGCTAATGAAAAACTGTCTTTT.

There are a few counts of this clonotype. The chain recombines TRBV5-5 with TRBJ2-7; 7 bases agree with TRBD2. Germline loops: CDR1 SGHKS, CDR2 YYEKEE (reference sequence). The J segment lost 2 bases and the V segment lost 4 bases, leaving 12 bases of the junction unmatched. This CDR3 spans 16 amino acids. The CDR3 reads CASSTELAGSAYEQYF. The CDR3 nucleotides are TGTGCCAGCAGCACAGAATTAGCGGGCAGTGCCTACGAGCAGTACTTC.

The chain links TRBV7-9 to TRBJ2-7; 9 bases fit TRBD1. From germline, CDR1 is SEHNR and CDR2 FQNEAQ (reference sequence). V shed 6 bases, J shed 9 bases, and the junction held 15 bases outside the gene matches. The CDR3 is 15 residues long. DNA of the CDR3: TGTGCCAGCAGAGTCCCTGGGACAGGGTCGGGCGGGCAGTACTTC. It codes for CASRVPGTGSGGQYF. Filled out from reference TRBV7-9 and TRBJ2-7, the complete variable domain reads DTGVSQNPRHKITKRGQNVTFRCDPISEHNRLYWYRQTLGQGPEFLTYFQNEAQLEKSRLLSDRFSAERPKGSFSTLEIQRTEQGDSAMYLCASRVPGTGSGGQYFGPGTRLTVT.